This record looks at one TCR beta chain sequence and its context. This same CDR3 is encoded by further DNA sequences in the sample. Recruited during active infection, patients (from Seattle) were subsequently followed longitudinally. These data belong to a study of blood T cell repertoires in COVID-19. Per the original data handling: Amplification with reference gene primers provided the estimates of nucleated cell counts. Repertoires were generated with immunoSEQ multiplex PCR, while TCRdb's copy carries only in-frame clones and drops some. V, J and clone size are those of that table, while D and trimming were read from the DNA. The repertoire includes about 250,000 clones, about 87% of them detected once, and roughly 6.7% sits in the top ten. The CDR3 consists of 14 residues. Trimming left V 0 bases short and J 0 bases short, with 5 bases between. The germline V gene has CDR1 LNHNV and CDR2 YYDKDF (reference sequence).

Sequencing was performed on peripheral blood. The V gene is TRBV15, the J gene TRBJ1-2; D unclear. The sequence was obtained from a woman aged 25 to 39 with COVID-19, enrolled during active disease. The CDR3 region is CATSRETANYGYTF. CDR3 coding DNA: TGTGCCACCAGCAGAGAAACAGCTAACTATGGCTACACCTTC.